This T cell receptor (beta chain) stems from a study of CD8+CD57+ T cells in acquired aplastic anemia. TCR beta VDJ combinations and CDR3 sequences were profiled from genomic DNA. TCRdb independently ran MiXCR on the reads; one entry per CDR3 protein. The profile shows around 190,000 distinct CDR3 sequences, approximately 48% of them singletons. Whoever was chosen for sequencing had shown CD8+CD57+ cell expansion by flow cytometry. This CDR3 contains 13 residues. Deletions cut 0 bases from V and 6 bases from J, with 9 bases between. CDR1 is SNHLY, CDR2 FYNNEI, per germline. The gene calls are TRBV2 and TRBJ2-7; D is undetermined. Material: sorted CD4+, CD8+, or CD8+CD57+ T cells (not recorded which) from PBMCs. The clonotype comes from a human donor with aplastic anemia. This CDR3 reads CASSEAWGGEQYF. The DNA for the CDR3 is TGTGCCAGCAGTGAAGCATGGGGTGGCGAGCAGTACTTC.